The TCR beta chain described here comes from a study of blood T cell repertoires in COVID-19. The overall study: The samples span acute and convalescent COVID-19 from the United States, Italy and Spain. T cells, B-cell-depleted T cells, or PBMCs provided the cDNA or gDNA that served as material.

In the authors' methods: By means of reference gene primer amplification, nucleated cell counts were estimated. The repertoire was sequenced with immunoSEQ multiplex PCR; TCRdb's copy has only in-frame clones and lacks some. V and J calls plus clone size are reproduced from that table; the DNA served to infer D and trimming. The sample carries approximately 54,000 clones, around 83% recorded once. CDR1 and CDR2 (germline): MDHEN, SYDVKM. V gave up 2 bases and J gave up 0 bases, with 10 bases separating them. CDR3 size: 16 residues. The sequenced sample consisted of peripheral blood. The genes are TRBV28 and TRBJ1-4; D possibly corresponds to TRBD1 (5 bases). The sequence was collected from a human donor in a cohort sampled during active COVID-19. The CDR3 sequence is CASSLAGSATNEKLFF. The CDR3 DNA sequence: TGTGCCAGCAGTTTAGCAGGGTCCGCAACTAATGAAAAACTGTTTTTT.